The 24 T cell receptor beta chains presented below share a single source sample, sequenced in a study of CD8 T cells in ankylosing spondylitis. TCRdb redid the calling of the 5' RACE reads with MiXCR, one entry per CDR3 protein. The data contain some 130,000 distinct CDR3 sequences, around 15% of them singletons. The sample taken for sequencing was blood, either unsorted or a sorted T cell fraction (not recorded which). The receptors were gathered from a female donor with ankylosing spondylitis or in good health (not recorded which).

The V call is TRBV12-3 or TRBV12-4, the J call TRBJ2-7, with 9 bases lining up with TRBD1. Trimming at V came to 3 bases and at J to 3 bases, leaving 15 bases not matched to a gene. This CDR3 is built from 18 residues. CDR3 loop: CASSFIYSRRTGDYEQYF. The CDR3 coding sequence is TGTGCCAGCAGTTTTATTTACTCTAGGAGGACAGGGGACTACGAGCAGTACTTC.

This chain joins TRBV12-3 or TRBV12-4 and TRBJ1-6; D remains ambiguous. This CDR3 is built from 15 residues. Deletions cut 1 base from V and 3 bases from J, with 7 bases between. This CDR3 reads CASSLDRVYNSPLHF. In DNA, the CDR3 is TGTGCCAGCAGTTTAGACCGAGTCTATAATTCACCCCTCCACTTT.

This clonotype was seen a handful of times. J is TRBJ2-1 and V is TRBV12-3 or TRBV12-4; no reliable D call. V lost 2 bases and J 0 bases, leaving 14 bases between the germline ends. CDR3 length equals 17 residues. CDR3 protein: CASSLRAHLSSYNEQFF. In DNA form, the CDR3 reads TGTGCCAGCAGTTTACGGGCCCACCTGAGCTCCTACAATGAGCAGTTCTTC.

Points on this clonotype: At one end, the junction sequence differs from germline, possibly due to a read error. The chain carries TRBV5-1 and TRBJ1-1; D perhaps matches TRBD1 (6 bases). The CDR3 spans 14 residues. From germline, CDR1 is SGHRS and CDR2 YFSETQ. CDR3 region: CASSTGQLNTDAFF. The DNA for the CDR3 is TGCGCCAGCAGCACTGGACAGTTGAACACTGACGCTTTCTTT.

The chain couples TRBV5-1 to TRBJ1-1; D gene ambiguous. Trimming took 5 bases from V and 5 from J, leaving 7 bases between them. The germline gives CDR1 SGHRS, CDR2 YFSETQ. The CDR3 contains 11 residues. The CDR3 here is CASSSTTEAFF. The CDR3 DNA reads TGCGCCAGCAGTTCCACAACTGAAGCTTTCTTT.

The chain couples TRBV24-1 to TRBJ2-5, with D possibly matching TRBD2 (6 bases). This CDR3 spans 15 amino acids. Per the germline V gene, CDR1 is KGHDR and CDR2 is SFDVKD. V lost 5 bases and J 1 base, leaving 13 bases between the germline ends. CDR3 DNA sequence: TGTGCCACCAGTGGAAGGGGAGGCGGCCAAGAGACCCAGTACTTC. It is translated as CATSGRGGGQETQYF.

This clonotype was detected many times. The gene calls are TRBV7-8 and TRBJ1-1; no clear D. Per germline, CDR1 SGHVS and CDR2 FQNEAQ. This CDR3 is built from 13 residues. Deletions cut 4 bases from V and 1 base from J, with 7 bases between. CDR3 loop: CASSSQQNTEAFF. The CDR3 DNA reads as TGTGCCAGCAGCTCACAGCAGAACACTGAAGCTTTCTTT.

There are many counts of this clonotype. This chain connects TRBV7-3 to TRBJ2-5, with 7 bases lining up with TRBD2. The V gene's germline CDR1 is SGHTA and CDR2 FQGTGA. The CDR3 loop spans 17 amino acids. V was clipped by 6 bases and J by 0 bases; unmatched bases: 13. CDR3 sequence: CASSLSGGTGYQETQYF. The CDR3 coding sequence is TGTGCCAGCAGTTTGTCCGGGGGGACCGGGTACCAAGAGACCCAGTACTTC. Looking up the rest from reference TRBV7-3 and TRBJ2-5 gives the full variable domain: GAGVSQTPSNKVTEKGKYVELRCDPISGHTALYWYRQSLGQGPEFLIYFQGTGAADDSGLPNDRFFAVRPEGSVSTLKIQRTERGDSAVYLCASSLSGGTGYQETQYFGPGTRLLVL.

This clonotype was picked up a small number of times. For the CDR3, the DNA is TGCGCCAGCAGCCCTATAAACACCGGGGAGCTGTTTTTT. It translates to CASSPINTGELFF. The chain carries TRBV5-1 and TRBJ2-2; D is ambiguous. CDR3 length equals 13 residues. Germline V gene sequence: CDR1 SGHRS, CDR2 YFSETQ. V dropped 4 bases and J dropped 2 bases, with 6 bases sitting between them.

In this sample, this clonotype turned up a few times. This chain links TRBV5-1 with TRBJ2-7; D perhaps matches TRBD2 (5 bases). Per germline, CDR1 SGHRS and CDR2 YFSETQ. The CDR3 spans 17 residues. Between the trimmed V and J ends, which lost 2 bases and 1 base, there was a span of 19 bases. The CDR3 region is CASSLPFGESRSYEQYF. CDR3 nucleotide sequence: TGCGCCAGCAGCTTACCGTTCGGGGAATCCAGATCCTACGAGCAGTACTTC.

The chain employs TRBV6-5 and TRBJ2-7; D call uncertain. Germline-derived CDR1 and CDR2 are MNHEY and SVGAGI. Trimming removed 4 bases at V and 0 bases at J, with 10 bases between. The CDR3 has 14 amino acids. The CDR3 reads CASSSFSSSYEQYF. CDR3 in DNA: TGTGCCAGCAGTTCTTTTTCGAGCTCCTACGAGCAGTACTTC.

This clonotype has just a few counts. The chain recombines TRBV12-3 or TRBV12-4 with TRBJ2-5; the match to TRBD1 covers 7 bases. This CDR3 comprises 13 residues. J gave up 3 bases and V 6 bases, and 4 bases lay outside the gene matches. The CDR3 region is CASRTGIEETQYF. CDR3 sequence (DNA): TGTGCCAGCAGGACAGGGATTGAAGAGACCCAGTACTTC.

This clonotype was counted ten times or more. The chain has TRBV3-1 and TRBJ2-5; possibly TRBD2 for D (6 bases). Trimming left V 0 bases short and J 3 bases short, with 14 bases between. Germline CDR1 is LGHDT and CDR2 is YNNKEL (reference sequence). The CDR3 is 16 residues long. The chain's CDR3 is CASSQDRGVAEETQYF. The CDR3 DNA sequence: TGTGCCAGCAGCCAAGATCGGGGAGTAGCGGAAGAGACCCAGTACTTC.

The CDR3 is CASSGYGTSYEQYF. The DNA of the CDR3 is TGTGCCAGCAGTGGGTACGGGACCTCCTACGAGCAGTACTTC. The chain is built from TRBV25-1 and TRBJ2-7; D possibly matches TRBD1 or TRBD2 (5 bases each). Trimming cost V 4 bases and J 0 bases, with 10 bases left between them. Germline V gene data show CDR1 as MGHDK and CDR2 as SYGVNS. The CDR3 length is 14 residues.

This clonotype was recorded at least ten times. The V call is TRBV11-1, the J call TRBJ2-7; 9 nucleotides line up with TRBD2. Unmatched junction bases numbered 16, after V lost 3 bases and J lost 4 bases. There are 18 residues in the CDR3. In germline, CDR1 is SGHAT, CDR2 FQDESV (reference sequence). Here the CDR3 reads CASSFSASGAIFEYEQYF. Here the CDR3 DNA reads TGTGCCAGCAGCTTTTCGGCTAGCGGGGCCATCTTCGAATACGAGCAGTACTTC. The complete variable domain, with remaining parts taken from reference TRBV11-1 and TRBJ2-7, reads EAEVAQSPRYKITEKSQAVAFWCDPISGHATLYWYRQILGQGPELLVQFQDESVVDDSQLPKDRFSAERLKGVDSTLKIQPAELGDSAMYLCASSFSASGAIFEYEQYFGPGTRLTVT.

Points on this clonotype: A much larger clone lies a single base off, so this may be a read error. J is TRBJ2-7 and V is TRBV7-6, with 8 nucleotides matching TRBD1. This CDR3 is built from 13 residues. V gave up 5 bases and J gave up 3 bases; unmatched junction bases: 3. CDR1 and CDR2 from the germline V gene are SGHVS and FNYEAQ. Written as DNA, the CDR3 is TGTGCCAGCAGCCACGGACAGGGCTACGAGCAGTACTTC. It translates to CASSHGQGYEQYF.

The chain couples TRBV7-3 to TRBJ2-2; 11 bases match TRBD1. Unmatched junction bases numbered 5, after V lost 4 bases and J lost 1 base. CDR3 size: 17 residues. Germline CDR1 SGHTA, CDR2 FQGTGA. The CDR3 spells CASSWTGTGGNTGELFF. The CDR3 nucleotides are TGTGCCAGCAGCTGGACCGGGACAGGGGGGAACACCGGGGAGCTGTTTTTT. Variable domain in full (rest from reference TRBV7-3 and TRBJ2-2): GAGVSQTPSNKVTEKGKYVELRCDPISGHTALYWYRQSLGQGPEFLIYFQGTGAADDSGLPNDRFFAVRPEGSVSTLKIQRTERGDSAVYLCASSWTGTGGNTGELFFGEGSRLTVL.

The V gene is TRBV29-1, the J gene TRBJ1-4, with D possibly TRBD1 on 5 matching bases. The V end was cut by 4 bases, the J end by 7 bases, with 10 bases between. The CDR3 is made up of 12 amino acids. From germline, CDR1 is SQVTM and CDR2 ANQGSEA. CDR3 nucleotides: TGCAGCGTTGTGGGGCATAGTGAAAAACTGTTTTTT. Translated, it gives CSVVGHSEKLFF.

The chain has TRBV20-1 and TRBJ2-1, with 10 bases matching TRBD2. Germline V gene sequence: CDR1 DFQATT, CDR2 SNEGSKA (reference sequence). After removal of 3 bases from V and 6 bases from J, the junction contained 11 bases not matched to a gene. CDR3 length equals 16 residues. The CDR3 DNA reads TGCAGTGCTAGGGAACGCCCGGGACTAGCGTTCAATGAGCAGTTCTTC. This sequence encodes CSARERPGLAFNEQFF.

In its sample, this clonotype was seen a few times. V is TRBV5-5 and J is TRBJ1-6, with a weak D call TRBD1 (6 bases). CDR1 SGHKS and CDR2 YYEKEE come from the germline V gene (reference sequence). Between the trimmed V and J ends, which lost 2 bases and 0 bases, there was a span of 12 bases. The CDR3 covers 17 residues. Here the CDR3 reads CASSFDRRSSYNSPLHF. CDR3 nucleotides: TGTGCCAGCAGCTTTGACAGGAGGAGCTCCTATAATTCACCCCTCCACTTT.

This clonotype was counted between two and nine times. CDR3 DNA: TGTGCCAGCAGCTCCACACAGGGTTTTCAGCCCCAGCATTTT. This gives the protein CASSSTQGFQPQHF. The chain carries TRBV7-9 and TRBJ1-5, with a tentative D call TRBD1 (6 bases). The germline CDR1 and CDR2 sequences are SEHNR and FQNEAQ (reference sequence). This CDR3 is built from 14 residues. Trimming shortened V by 4 bases and J by 6 bases, and 13 bases separated the two germline ends.

At least ten counts were recorded for this clonotype. The genes are TRBV2 and TRBJ1-5; TRBD1 matches 8 bases. The CDR3 covers 16 residues. The ends lost 3 bases at V and 3 bases at J; junction bases unmatched: 7. Looked up from germline, CDR1 is SNHLY and CDR2 is FYNNEI. The DNA of the CDR3 is TGTGCCAGCAGTGACGCGGGACAGGACCTCAATCAGCCCCAGCATTTT. Translation gives CASSDAGQDLNQPQHF. The whole variable domain, remainder taken from reference TRBV2 and TRBJ1-5, is EPEVTQTPSHQVTQMGQEVILRCVPISNHLYFYWYRQILGQKVEFLVSFYNNEISEKSEIFDDQFSVERPDGSNFTLKIRSTKLEDSAMYFCASSDAGQDLNQPQHFGDGTRLSIL.

The chain couples TRBV20-1 to TRBJ2-1, with 15 bases fitting TRBD2. CDR3 length equals 14 residues. Trimming removed 6 bases from V and 7 bases from J; junction bases left unmatched: 4. Germline loops: CDR1 DFQATT, CDR2 SNEGSKA (reference sequence). CDR3 DNA: TGCAGTGCAACCGGGACTAGCGGGAGGAATGAGCAGTTCTTC. It translates to CSATGTSGRNEQFF.

The rearrangement joins TRBV9 to TRBJ2-2; the match to TRBD1 covers 7 bases. This CDR3 region has 15 residues. Germline loops: CDR1 SGDLS, CDR2 YYNGEE. Trimming removed 3 bases from V and 1 base from J; junction bases left unmatched: 3. CDR3 nucleotides: TGTGCCAGCAGCGCCGGGACAGTGAACACCGGGGAGCTGTTTTTT. Its translation is CASSAGTVNTGELFF.